A selection of T cell receptor beta chains follows, all from one sample in a study of OX40 agonist ivuxolimab in advanced cancers. Method: immunoSEQ multiplex PCR; TCRdb's copy keeps in-frame clones and lacks some. This sample carries tens of thousands of clones, 81% of them seen once, and the ten largest clones take more than 4%. Sequencing was performed on CD4+ or CD8+ T cells sorted from blood, taken in a trial of the OX40 agonist ivuxolimab. These receptors all stem from an adult with an advanced solid tumor such as melanoma, head and neck, liver or kidney cancer. Each CDR3 is given with its conserved first and last residue. The D gene is left open where the match is weak. Clone size is not always given. Where it is, it says once, few, many or a class for expanded clones.

v_gene	d_gene	abundance	j_gene	CDR3nt	CDR3aa
TRBV5-4	.	.	TRBJ2-2	TGTGCCAGCAGCTTGGCCCAACAGACCATGAACACCGGGGAGCTGTTTTTT	CASSLAQQTMNTGELFF
TRBV7-2	.	.	TRBJ2-1	TGTGCCAGCAGCTTAAGACGGGGGCGCCGGTACAATGAGCAGTTCTTC	CASSLRRGRRYNEQFF
TRBV11-3	TRBD2	.	TRBJ2-3	TGTGCCAGCAGCTTAGCTAGCGGGAGGGCCGGAGATACGCAGTATTTT	CASSLASGRAGDTQYF
TRBV5-1	.	.	TRBJ2-1	TGCGCCAGCAGCTCGCTCCGAGGCAATGAGCAGTTCTTC	CASSSLRGNEQFF
TRBV19	TRBD2	.	TRBJ2-7	TGTGCCAGTAGTATTAAGGGGACTAGCGGTTTCTCCTACGAGCAGTACTTC	CASSIKGTSGFSYEQYF
TRBV4-2	.	.	TRBJ1-5	TGTGCCAGCAGCCAATGGGACGGCGACAATCGGCCCCAGCATTTT	CASSQWDGDNRPQHF
TRBV5-5	.	.	TRBJ2-7	TGTGCCAGCAGGTGGGGCCTGTCCGACGAGCAGTACTTC	CASRWGLSDEQYF
TRBV7-3	.	.	TRBJ2-2	TGTGCCAGCAGCCTTCAGACGTCCGGAGCGAACACCGGGGAGCTGTTTTTT	CASSLQTSGANTGELFF
TRBV5-6	.	.	TRBJ1-4	TGTGCCAGCAGCTTGGTTCATGAAAAACTGTTTTTT	CASSLVHEKLFF
TRBV7-9	TRBD1	.	TRBJ1-6	TGTGCCAGCAGGGAAACAGGGGGAAGTTATAATTCACCCCTCCACTTT	CASRETGGSYNSPLHF
TRBV4-2	.	.	TRBJ2-3	TGTGCCAGCAGCCAAGCGAGGCGCCTCCGTGGAGATACGCAGTATTTT	CASSQARRLRGDTQYF
TRBV27	.	few	TRBJ2-1	TGTGCCAGCAGCATATTGGGATCCTACAATGAGCAGTTCTTC	CASSILGSYNEQFF
TRBV27	TRBD1	.	TRBJ1-5	TGTGCCAGCCGGGGACAGGGGGCCAATCAGCCCCAGCATTTT	CASRGQGANQPQHF
TRBV25-1	.	.	TRBJ2-7	TGTGCCAGCAGGGACTACTACGAGCAGTACTTC	CASRDYYEQYF
TRBV28	.	.	TRBJ2-5	TGTGCCAGCAGCCCCCTCCTAGGTGAGCAGTACTTC	CASSPLLGEQYF
TRBV2	.	.	TRBJ2-1	TGTGCCAGCAGTGACCGTGGACGGGAGCAGTTCTTC	CASSDRGREQFF
TRBV7-6	.	.	TRBJ1-2	TGTGCCAGCAGCTTAGACCACGGGGGGGTGAACCATGGCTACACCTTC	CASSLDHGGVNHGYTF
TRBV5-1	.	few	TRBJ2-1	TGCGCCAGCAACTCCGGACCCAGCTCCTACAATGAGCAGTTCTTC	CASNSGPSSYNEQFF
TRBV7-9	TRBD1	few	TRBJ2-6	TGTGCCAGCAGCTTACTGGGACAGAGCTCTGGGGCCAACGTCCTGACTTTC	CASSLLGQSSGANVLTF
TRBV7-9	TRBD1	.	TRBJ1-2	TGTGCCAGCAGCTTAGAGGGGGCAGGGTCTTATGGCTACACCTTC	CASSLEGAGSYGYTF
TRBV5-1	.	.	TRBJ2-1	TGCGCCAGCAGCTTGGACAGGGCCAATGAGCAGTTCTTC	CASSLDRANEQFF
TRBV10-2	TRBD2	.	TRBJ2-1	TGCGCCAGCGGAACTAGCGGGGGCCGAAATGAGCAGTTCTTC	CASGTSGGRNEQFF
TRBV7-9	.	few	TRBJ1-1	TGTGCCAGCAGTCAAAACACTGAAGCTTTCTTT	CASSQNTEAFF
TRBV5-4	.	few	TRBJ2-7	TGTGCCAGCAGCTTGGGGCGGGACAGCTACGAGCAGTACTTC	CASSLGRDSYEQYF
TRBV29-1	TRBD1	.	TRBJ1-1	TGCAGCGTTTTGCGGGGAGGACAGGGGGCAAGCACTGAAGCTTTCTTT	CSVLRGGQGASTEAFF
TRBV20-1	.	.	TRBJ2-1	TGCAGTACTAAGGGACTCAATGAGCAGTTCTTC	CSTKGLNEQFF
TRBV7-9	TRBD2	.	TRBJ2-2	TGTGCCAGCAGTCCCGGGAGGACTAGCCAATCCGGGGAGCTGTTTTTT	CASSPGRTSQSGELFF
TRBV12-5	TRBD1	.	TRBJ2-1	TGTGCTAGTGGTGCGGGACAGGTATACAATGAGCAGTTCTTC	CASGAGQVYNEQFF
TRBV7-6	.	few	TRBJ1-5	TGTGCCAGCAGCGCACCGGGACACCACAATCAGCCCCAGCATTTT	CASSAPGHHNQPQHF
TRBV6-4	.	.	TRBJ1-2	TGTGCCAGCAAGGTGGGCCCCGAGGAGTATGGCTACACCTTC	CASKVGPEEYGYTF
TRBV5-1	TRBD1	.	TRBJ1-5	TGCGCCAGCAGCCCCGAGGGGACAGGGGATCAGCCCCAGCATTTT	CASSPEGTGDQPQHF
TRBV9	TRBD1	.	TRBJ2-3	TGTGCCAGCAGCCTTGACAGGGGGCTCACAGATACGCAGTATTTT	CASSLDRGLTDTQYF
TRBV10-3	TRBD1	.	TRBJ1-1	TGTGCCATCAGTGAGAAGGGACAGGGGACCTTGGTCACTGAAGCTTTCTTT	CAISEKGQGTLVTEAFF
TRBV29-1	.	.	TRBJ2-7	TGCAGCGTTGGCCCTTCTCACTACGAGCAGTACTTC	CSVGPSHYEQYF
TRBV6-1	TRBD1	.	TRBJ2-7	TGTGCCAGCAGCCCGGGACAGGGGGCGTTTGAGCAGTACTTC	CASSPGQGAFEQYF
TRBV2	TRBD1	few	TRBJ2-3	TGTGCCAGCAGTGAAGCCATTCGGACAGGGACGGAGACAGATACGCAGTATTTT	CASSEAIRTGTETDTQYF
TRBV7-9	.	.	TRBJ1-1	TGTGCCAGCAGCTTATTGACAGGACCCATGAACACTGAAGCTTTCTTT	CASSLLTGPMNTEAFF
TRBV7-9	TRBD2	.	TRBJ2-7	TGTGCCAGCAGCTCGATAGCGGGAGCAAGGGAGCAGTACTTC	CASSSIAGAREQYF
TRBV7-8	.	.	TRBJ1-2	TGTGCCAGCAGCCCCGTAATTGGTGACGGCGGCTACACCTTC	CASSPVIGDGGYTF
TRBV19	.	.	TRBJ2-2	TGTGCCAGTAATTGGCAGGAGGGGGCCGGGGAGCTGTTTTTT	CASNWQEGAGELFF
TRBV6-4	TRBD2	.	TRBJ2-3	TGTGCCAGCAGCCGGACTAGCGGAAGCACAGATACGCAGTATTTT	CASSRTSGSTDTQYF
TRBV27	.	.	TRBJ1-1	TGTGCCAGCAGTTCACGGGGGAGCATCGGGAGCACTGAAGCTTTCTTT	CASSSRGSIGSTEAFF
TRBV11-2	.	.	TRBJ1-1	TGTGCCAGCAGCTTAGGCCGGGGGGGTGCGAACACTGAAGCTTTCTTT	CASSLGRGGANTEAFF
TRBV6-5	TRBD1	.	TRBJ1-1	TGTGCCAGCAGCTTAACAGGGGTCGGAGACACTGAAGCTTTCTTT	CASSLTGVGDTEAFF
TRBV11-2	TRBD2	.	TRBJ2-5	TGTGCCAGCAGCTATGGACTAGCGGGGGGAGAAGAGACCCAGTACTTC	CASSYGLAGGEETQYF
TRBV5-1	.	.	TRBJ2-3	TGCGCCAGCAGCTTGGACGGGGGGCGGTTTAAAGATACGCAGTATTTT	CASSLDGGRFKDTQYF
TRBV6-5	.	.	TRBJ1-1	TGTGCCAGCAGTCCGACAGAGAACACTGAAGCTTTCTTT	CASSPTENTEAFF
TRBV11-2	.	.	TRBJ1-2	TGTGCCAGCAGCGAGGAGGGGCGGGCAGCTAACTATGGCTACACCTTC	CASSEEGRAANYGYTF
TRBV9	.	once	TRBJ1-2	TGTGCCAGCAGCGTAGCCGACGGTGCCTATGGCTACACCTTC	CASSVADGAYGYTF
TRBV27	.	.	TRBJ1-2	TGTGCCAGCAGTTTATCTTGGTCGGGGGTCTATGGCTACACCTTC	CASSLSWSGVYGYTF
TRBV5-6	.	.	TRBJ2-7	TGTGCCAGCAGCTTTGTCATAGCAGGGCCCTACGAGCAGTACTTC	CASSFVIAGPYEQYF
TRBV9	.	many	TRBJ2-2	TGTGCCAGCAGCGTTGCAGTGAGTCAGGTGAACACCGGGGAGCTGTTTTTT	CASSVAVSQVNTGELFF